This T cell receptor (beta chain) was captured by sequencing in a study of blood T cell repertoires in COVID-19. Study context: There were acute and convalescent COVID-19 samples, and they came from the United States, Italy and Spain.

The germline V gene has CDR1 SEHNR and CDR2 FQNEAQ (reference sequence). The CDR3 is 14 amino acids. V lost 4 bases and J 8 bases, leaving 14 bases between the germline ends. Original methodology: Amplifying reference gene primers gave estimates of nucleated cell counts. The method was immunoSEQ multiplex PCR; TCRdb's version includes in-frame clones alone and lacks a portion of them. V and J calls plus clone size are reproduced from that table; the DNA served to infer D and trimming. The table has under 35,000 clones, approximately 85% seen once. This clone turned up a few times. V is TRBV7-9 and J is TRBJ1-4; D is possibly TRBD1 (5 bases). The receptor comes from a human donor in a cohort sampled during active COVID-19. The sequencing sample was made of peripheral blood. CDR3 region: CASSSANRGEKLFF. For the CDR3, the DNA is TGTGCCAGCAGCTCGGCTAACCGGGGGGAAAAACTGTTTTTT.